This entry features one TCR beta chain sequence. The antigen this receptor binds is unknown. Per-base quality was not reported, and no clone a single base away is much larger than it. Inclusive of the bounding cysteine and phenylalanine, the CDR3 is 18 residues long. Left in the record is the CDR3 DNA by itself, 54 bases read in frame from the first base. The germline V and J ends show losses of 2 bases and 0 bases respectively, and no gene match explains 10 bases of the junction. Per the germline V gene (reference sequence), MNHEY is the CDR1 and SMNVEV is the CDR2. The record originates from a study of technical replicates of blood from a few donors (dated by TCRdb to between 2016 and 2019). The library was obtained by the immunoSEQ multiplex PCR assay. TCRdb holds this immuneACCESS table with in-frame rearrangements only. Some clones are missing; in checked studies, unresolved V genes explain under half, and the rest has no known cause. Recorded for this sample are approximately 75,000 clones; approximately 96% of them occurred a single time. The ten largest clones take up around 0.31% of the sample.

This sequence originates from a human donor in good health. The specimen was T cells isolated from PBMCs. Here the chain combines TRBV27 and TRBJ2-3, and TRBD2 aligns with 8 junction nucleotides. In nucleotides, the sequence is TGTGCCAGCAGTTTACGCGTCCGTAGCGGGGATAGCACAGATACGCAGTATTTT. Its protein product is CASSLRVRSGDSTDTQYF.